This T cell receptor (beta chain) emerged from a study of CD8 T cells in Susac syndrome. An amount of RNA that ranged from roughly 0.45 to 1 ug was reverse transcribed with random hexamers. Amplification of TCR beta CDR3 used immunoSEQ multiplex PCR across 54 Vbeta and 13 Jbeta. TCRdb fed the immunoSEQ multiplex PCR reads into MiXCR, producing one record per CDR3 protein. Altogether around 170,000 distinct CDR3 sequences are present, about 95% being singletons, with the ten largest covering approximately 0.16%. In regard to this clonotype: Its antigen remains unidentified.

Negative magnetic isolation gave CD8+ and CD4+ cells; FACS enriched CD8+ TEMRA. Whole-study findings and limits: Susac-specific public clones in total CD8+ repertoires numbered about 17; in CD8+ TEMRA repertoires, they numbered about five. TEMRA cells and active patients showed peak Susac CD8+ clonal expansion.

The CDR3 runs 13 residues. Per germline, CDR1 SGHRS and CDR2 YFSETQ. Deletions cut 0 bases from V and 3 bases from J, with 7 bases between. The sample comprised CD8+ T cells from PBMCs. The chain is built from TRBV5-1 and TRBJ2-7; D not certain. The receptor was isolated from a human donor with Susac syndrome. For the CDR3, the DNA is TGCGCCAGCAGCTTGGCCAAAGACTACGAGCAGTACTTC. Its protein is CASSLAKDYEQYF.